The T cell receptor (beta chain) described here comes from a study of blood T cell repertoires in COVID-19. The wider study: The samples span acute and convalescent COVID-19 from the United States, Italy and Spain. The analysed material was cDNA or gDNA that came from T cells, B-cell-depleted T cells, or PBMCs.

The CDR3 is 17 amino acids. CDR1 is SGHRS and CDR2 is YFSETQ in the germline V gene. J lost 3 bases, V lost 4 bases, and 10 bases had no gene match. Sequencing used immunoSEQ multiplex PCR; TCRdb keeps in-frame clones, though not all of them. The sample gives 200,000 to 300,000 clones, 85% to 90% of which show up once; just over 0.85% is in the top ten. Everyone who took part was roughly 18 to 89 years old, and they came from roughly 25 US areas. The chain couples TRBV5-1 to TRBJ1-1, with 12 bases that match TRBD1. The sequenced sample consisted of PBMCs or T cells enriched from blood (not recorded which). This TCR came from a man aged 50 or older who had been exposed to COVID-19. As DNA, the CDR3 is TGCGCCAGCAGCACCCCCGGGACAGGGGGCTTAGACACTGAAGCTTTCTTT. Its protein product is CASSTPGTGGLDTEAFF.